This TCR beta chain was recorded in a study of shared clonotypes between healthy human individuals. Study summary: Donors had three CD4 naive, three CD4 memory, two CD8 naive and one CD8 memory plate apiece. Study outcomes and limitations: The genetic and exposure-history diversity represented was limited by few donors.

Data came from immunoSEQ multiplex PCR; TCRdb stores just in-frame clones and leaves some out. The table records over a million clones, 97% to 99% of them present only once. Trimming removed 2 bases from V and 0 bases from J, with 15 bases in between. The CDR3 consists of 17 residues. Per germline, CDR1 SNHLY and CDR2 FYNNEI. Partitioning of CD4+ cells yielded a CD45RA+ naive subset and a CD45RA-negative memory subset. On this clone: What it binds is not known.

The chain has TRBV2 and TRBJ2-3; D is perhaps TRBD1 or TRBD2 (5 bases each). This receptor was obtained from a young man in good health. The material sequenced was naive CD4+ T cells sorted from blood. Subset given: CD45RA+ positively selected. Here the CDR3 reads CASSELPGPPSTDTQYF. The CDR3 nucleotides are TGTGCCAGCAGTGAACTCCCGGGACCGCCTAGCACAGATACGCAGTATTTT.